This T cell receptor (beta chain) is from a study of blood T cell repertoires in COVID-19. In the study overall: Donors in the United States, Italy and Spain gave samples during acute or convalescent COVID-19. T cells, B-cell-depleted T cells, or PBMCs supplied cDNA or gDNA.

V lost 5 bases to trimming and J lost 4 bases; unmatched junction nucleotides: 7. The CDR3 extends over 15 amino acids. In germline, CDR1 is SEHNR, CDR2 FQNEAQ (reference sequence). In the original processing: Amplifying reference gene primers gave estimates of nucleated cell counts. The method was immunoSEQ multiplex PCR; TCRdb's version includes in-frame clones alone and lacks a portion of them. The DNA was the basis for D and trimming; V, J and clone size are from that table. Here the sample spans 150,000 or so clones, 87% being singletons. The rearrangement joins TRBV7-9 to TRBJ2-1; 8 positions agree with TRBD1. Sequencing input: peripheral blood. The sequence was obtained from a man at least 80 years old with acute or convalescent COVID-19. CDR3 sequence: CASSPGTGGYNEQFF. Here the CDR3 DNA reads TGTGCCAGCAGCCCGGGTACAGGGGGGTACAATGAGCAGTTCTTC.